This T cell receptor beta chain is from a study of cytomegalovirus exposure and HLA in healthy donors. For the study at large: HLA-typed donors contributed 65 million to 95 million unique TCRs, which were held in an early data release.

PCR used 60 Vbeta primers and 13 Jbeta primers. The method was immunoSEQ multiplex PCR; TCRdb's version includes in-frame clones alone and lacks a portion of them. Here the sample spans roughly 150,000 clones, around 75% being singletons. The sequenced material came from PBMCs. The sequence was collected from a man younger than 35 in good health and CMV-seropositive.

The CDR3 sequence: CASNPTGSSYNEQFF. The CDR3 DNA follows: TGTGCCAGCAACCCGACAGGGAGCTCCTACAATGAGCAGTTCTTC. The chain uses TRBV28 and TRBJ2-1; 7 nucleotides line up with TRBD1. The CDR3 spans 15 residues. Germline CDR1 is MDHEN and CDR2 is SYDVKM. V lost 7 bases to trimming and J lost 0 bases; unmatched junction nucleotides: 6.